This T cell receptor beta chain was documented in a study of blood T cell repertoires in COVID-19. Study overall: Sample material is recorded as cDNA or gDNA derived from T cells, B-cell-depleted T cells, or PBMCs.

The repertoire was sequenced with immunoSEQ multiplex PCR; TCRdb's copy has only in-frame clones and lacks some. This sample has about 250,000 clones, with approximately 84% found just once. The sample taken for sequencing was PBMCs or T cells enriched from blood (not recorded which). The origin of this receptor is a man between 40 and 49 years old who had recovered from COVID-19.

The CDR3 loop reads CASTDRQGNQPQHF. The CDR3 DNA sequence: TGTGCCAGCACCGACAGGCAGGGCAATCAGCCCCAGCATTTT. V usage is TRBV2 and J usage is TRBJ1-5; D may be TRBD1 (6 bases). Deletions cut 7 bases from V and 2 bases from J, with 12 bases between. This CDR3 has 14 residues. Germline V lookup: CDR1 SNHLY, CDR2 FYNNEI.